Here is one T cell receptor (beta chain) with its context. As yet, its antigen is unknown. These data belong to a study of cytomegalovirus exposure and HLA in healthy donors. Overall study results and limits: Sequencing artifact likely explains a cluster of highly shared sequence variants.

Primers for the PCR totalled 60 Vbeta and 13 Jbeta. This table comes from immunoSEQ multiplex PCR, and its TCRdb copy is limited to in-frame clones, with some not included. The sample holds tens of thousands of clones. The receptor comes from a man over 45 in good health and CMV-seronegative. The sequencing sample was made of PBMCs.

The CDR3 reads CANWDRGYYGYTF. DNA for the CDR3: TGTGCCAACTGGGACAGGGGATACTATGGCTACACCTTC. The gene calls are TRBV14 and TRBJ1-2; 10 positions match TRBD1. Looked up from germline, CDR1 is SGHDN and CDR2 is FVKESK. The CDR3 extends over 13 amino acids. Germline trimming cut 10 bases from V and 3 bases from J; bases unmatched to any gene: 5.